A single sample is the source of the 32 T cell receptor beta chains below, sequenced in a study of cytomegalovirus exposure and HLA in healthy donors. The table came from immunoSEQ multiplex PCR; TCRdb's copy has only in-frame clones and leaves some out. The table shows about 89,000 clones, with 84% occurring only once. What was sequenced was PBMCs. These receptor sequences come from a woman aged 18-29 years in good health and CMV-seropositive.

The V gene is TRBV2, the J gene TRBJ1-5; TRBD1 matches 10 bases. The CDR3 consists of 16 residues. V trimming: 4 bases; J trimming: 3 bases; junction bases outside the gene matches: 6. In germline, CDR1 is SNHLY, CDR2 FYNNEI. Here the CDR3 reads CASSGGTGAYNQPQHF. Written as DNA, the CDR3 is TGTGCCAGCAGTGGGGGGACAGGGGCATACAATCAGCCCCAGCATTTT.

V usage is TRBV5-1 and J usage is TRBJ2-3, with 9 bases that match TRBD1. CDR1 and CDR2 from the germline V gene are SGHRS and YFSETQ. This CDR3 has 16 amino acids. The junction had 8 bases not matched to a gene; V was cut back by 2 bases and J by 4 bases. CDR3 in amino acids: CASSFGGQGFADTQYF. CDR3 sequence (DNA): TGCGCCAGCAGCTTTGGAGGACAGGGGTTCGCAGATACGCAGTATTTT.

This clone was detected once. The J gene is TRBJ1-2, the V gene TRBV15; no clear D. CDR1 is LNHNV and CDR2 is YYDKDF in the germline V gene (reference sequence). This CDR3 region has 15 residues. Between the trimmed V and J ends, which lost 0 bases and 4 bases, there was a span of 12 bases. The CDR3: CATSRDYEGFYGYTF. CDR3 nucleotide sequence: TGTGCCACCAGCAGAGATTATGAGGGTTTCTATGGCTACACCTTC.

This chain uses TRBV2 with TRBJ1-2; weak D call: TRBD1 (5 bases). The CDR3 length is 13 residues. Germline CDR1 SNHLY, CDR2 FYNNEI. V lost 8 bases to trimming and J lost 4 bases, with 14 bases between them. In DNA form, the CDR3 reads TGTGCCAGCGGCTTAACAGGAATCTATGGCTACACCTTC. Its translation: CASGLTGIYGYTF.

This clone was counted between two and nine times. The genes are TRBV5-1 and TRBJ2-3, with 8 bases identical to TRBD2. Germline CDR1 reads SGHRS; CDR2 reads YFSETQ. The CDR3 is 14 amino acids. J lost 2 bases, V lost 8 bases, and 7 bases had no gene match. The DNA of the CDR3 is TGCGCCAGTACGGCGGGGGGATCCACAGATACGCAGTATTTT. It encodes CASTAGGSTDTQYF.

This clone was counted only a few times. This chain joins TRBV4-1 and TRBJ1-6; D uncertain. CDR1 and CDR2 from the germline V gene are MGHRA and YSYEKL. The V gene lost 0 bases and the J gene lost 7 bases, with 13 bases spanning the gap. This CDR3 comprises 16 residues. The chain's CDR3 is CASSQEVPAPNSPLHF. In DNA, the CDR3 is TGCGCCAGCAGCCAAGAGGTGCCCGCGCCCAATTCACCCCTCCACTTT.

The gene calls are TRBV14 and TRBJ1-3; 8 bases are shared with TRBD1. Germline V lookup: CDR1 SGHDN, CDR2 FVKESK. V lost 4 bases, J lost 6 bases, and 5 bases stayed unmatched. There are 14 residues in the CDR3. The CDR3 is CASSRGQGENTIYF. The CDR3 DNA reads as TGTGCCAGCAGCCGTGGACAGGGTGAAAACACCATATATTTT.

With respect to this clone: The sample contains more than one DNA sequence encoding this CDR3. This chain joins TRBV18 and TRBJ2-3, with D perhaps TRBD2 (5 bases). The V end was cut by 3 bases, the J end by 0 bases, with 10 bases between. Germline V lookup: CDR1 KGHSH, CDR2 LQKENI. CDR3 size: 15 residues. The CDR3 DNA reads TGTGCCAGCTCACCCGACTACCTTAGCACAGATACGCAGTATTTT. Residues: CASSPDYLSTDTQYF.

In this sample, this clone turned up a few times. The chain is built from TRBV11-3 and TRBJ1-1, with unresolved D. V dropped 2 bases and J dropped 10 bases, with 11 bases sitting between them. The V gene's germline CDR1 is SGHNT and CDR2 YENEEA. The CDR3 has 12 residues. Here the CDR3 reads CASSLMGGRAFF. Written as DNA, the CDR3 is TGTGCCAGCAGCTTAATGGGAGGTCGAGCTTTCTTT.

The V and J genes are TRBV19 and TRBJ2-5; D remains ambiguous. The length of the CDR3 is 15 residues. V was shortened by 3 bases and J by 1 base, with 12 bases between the two germline ends. The germline V gene has CDR1 LNHDA and CDR2 SQIVND (reference sequence). CDR3 nucleotides: TGTGCCAGTAGTATTAGTAACTTCGGCCAAGAGACCCAGTACTTC. Protein: CASSISNFGQETQYF.

The V gene is TRBV9, the J gene TRBJ2-5, with 9 bases matching TRBD1. Unmatched junction bases numbered 4, after V lost 0 bases and J lost 1 base. CDR3 length equals 16 residues. CDR1 SGDLS and CDR2 YYNGEE come from the germline V gene. The CDR3 nucleotides read TGTGCCAGCAGCGTAGATGGGACAGGGATCCAAGAGACCCAGTACTTC. Protein product: CASSVDGTGIQETQYF.

V gene TRBV27 combines with J gene TRBJ2-5, with 11 bases identical to TRBD2. The CDR3 has 13 amino acids. The germline V gene has CDR1 MNHEY and CDR2 SMNVEV (reference sequence). V was pared by 6 bases and J by 4 bases, with 1 base of the junction left unmatched. The CDR3 DNA reads TGTGCCAGCAGACTAGCGGGGGCAGAGACCCAGTACTTC. Translation: CASRLAGAETQYF.

J is TRBJ2-1 and V is TRBV4-2; 13 nucleotides line up with TRBD2. This CDR3 spans 15 amino acids. The germline V gene has CDR1 LGHNA and CDR2 YNFKEQ. Trimming cost V 3 bases and J 5 bases; bases outside gene matches: 1. CDR3 nucleotide sequence: TGTGCCAGCAGCCAGGGACTAGCGGGGAACAATGAGCAGTTCTTC. Its translation: CASSQGLAGNNEQFF.

This sequence joins TRBV6-5 and TRBJ1-5; D is uncertain. There are 15 residues in the CDR3. The germline V gene encodes CDR1 MNHEY and CDR2 SVGAGI. Trimming pared 0 bases from V and 1 base from J, leaving 7 bases between. The CDR3 is CASSYSESSNQPQHF. In DNA form, the CDR3 reads TGTGCCAGCAGTTACTCAGAGTCCAGCAATCAGCCCCAGCATTTT.

The chain recombines TRBV19 with TRBJ1-5, with 7 bases lining up with TRBD1. The ends lost 4 bases at V and 7 bases at J; junction bases unmatched: 10. Germline CDR1 is LNHDA and CDR2 is SQIVND (reference sequence). CDR3 size: 15 residues. CDR3 in DNA: TGTGCCAGTAGTACCCCAAGACAGGGTTCCCAGCCCCAGCATTTT. Amino acids: CASSTPRQGSQPQHF.

This chain joins TRBV28 and TRBJ1-5; 8 positions match TRBD1. This CDR3 has 19 amino acids. CDR1 is MDHEN, CDR2 SYDVKM, per germline. The V gene end was trimmed by 1 base and the J gene end by 0 bases; junction bases not matched to a gene: 11. The CDR3 DNA reads TGTGCCAGCAGTTTATTAGCAGGGGGCGAGGGGGCTAGCAATCAGCCCCAGCATTTT. Protein sequence: CASSLLAGGEGASNQPQHF.

The gene calls are TRBV5-4 and TRBJ2-7; D gene ambiguous. The CDR3 sequence is 12 residues long. Deletions cut 4 bases from V and 2 bases from J, with 7 bases between. Germline V CDR1 and CDR2: SGHNT, YYREEE (reference sequence). Here the CDR3 DNA reads TGTGCCAGCAGCCGTTACACCTACGAGCAGTACTTC. It specifies CASSRYTYEQYF.

This chain joins TRBV7-8 and TRBJ1-1; 9 bases line up with TRBD1. Germline loops: CDR1 SGHVS, CDR2 FQNEAQ. Trimming cost V 0 bases and J 5 bases; bases outside gene matches: 1. This CDR3 has 14 amino acids. CDR3 DNA sequence: TGTGCCAGCAGCTTAGCGACAGGGGGTACTGAAGCTTTCTTT. Protein product: CASSLATGGTEAFF.

The chain joins TRBV28 to TRBJ2-7; maybe TRBD1 (6 bases). V gave up 3 bases and J gave up 5 bases, with 14 bases separating them. The germline V gene has CDR1 MDHEN and CDR2 SYDVKM. CDR3 length: 14 amino acids. The chain's CDR3 is CASSLVRGNNEQYF. The CDR3 bases are TGTGCCAGCAGTTTGGTTAGGGGGAATAACGAGCAGTACTTC.

This chain uses TRBV11-2 with TRBJ1-1, with D perhaps TRBD1 (5 bases). The CDR3 is 16 residues long. V lost 4 bases to trimming and J lost 2 bases, with 17 bases between them. Germline-derived CDR1 and CDR2 are SGHAT and FQNNGV. CDR3 loop: CASSSRGRGTNTEAFF. DNA of the CDR3: TGTGCCAGCAGCTCCCGCGGGCGGGGGACCAACACTGAAGCTTTCTTT.

This clone was seen just once. The gene calls are TRBV7-2 and TRBJ2-3; 13 bases align to TRBD2. The V gene's germline CDR1 is SGHTA and CDR2 FQGNSA. V shed 4 bases, J shed 3 bases, and the junction held 10 bases outside the gene matches. The CDR3 is 18 residues long. In DNA, the CDR3 is TGTGCCAGCAGCTCTTTAACTAGCGGGGGGGCCAGGACAGATACGCAGTATTTT. It codes for CASSSLTSGGARTDTQYF.

The chain has TRBV2 and TRBJ2-1, with 7 bases aligning to TRBD2. In germline, CDR1 is SNHLY, CDR2 FYNNEI. The CDR3 is 15 amino acids. V was clipped by 3 bases and J by 5 bases; unmatched bases: 7. CDR3 DNA: TGTGCCAGCAGTGACTTCAGGGCGGGGGACAATGAGCAGTTCTTC. It specifies CASSDFRAGDNEQFF.

This clone was seen a few times. This chain joins TRBV28 and TRBJ1-1; 11 nucleotides match TRBD1. After removal of 9 bases from V and 4 bases from J, the junction contained 4 bases not matched to a gene. The CDR3 runs to 13 residues. Per the germline V gene, CDR1 is MDHEN and CDR2 is SYDVKM. The CDR3 sequence is CASPGTGGTEAFF. The CDR3 DNA sequence: TGTGCCAGTCCCGGGACAGGGGGCACTGAAGCTTTCTTT.

The genes are TRBV6-1 and TRBJ2-7; the D gene is possibly TRBD1 (6 bases). The CDR3 has 11 residues. The V and J ends lost 4 bases and 7 bases respectively, with 8 bases between them. The germline V gene encodes CDR1 MNHNS and CDR2 SASEGT. Written as DNA, the CDR3 is TGTGCCAGCAGTGCTACAGGGGAGCAGTACTTC. This translates into CASSATGEQYF.

V usage is TRBV5-4 and J usage is TRBJ1-2, with D possibly matching TRBD1 (5 bases). CDR1 and CDR2 (germline): SGHNT, YYREEE (reference sequence). V lost 0 bases and J lost 5, with 8 bases in between. This CDR3 has 13 amino acids. In DNA form, the CDR3 reads TGTGCCAGCAGCTTGGAAACAGGTTATGGCTACACCTTC. Protein: CASSLETGYGYTF.

The CDR3 sequence: CASSLQRADNEQFF. The CDR3 bases are TGTGCCAGCAGCTTACAGCGGGCGGACAATGAGCAGTTCTTC. V is TRBV7-3 and J is TRBJ2-1; possible D gene TRBD2, 6 bases. Germline values: CDR1 SGHTA, CDR2 FQGTGA. The CDR3 runs 14 residues. V dropped 2 bases and J dropped 5 bases, with 10 bases sitting between them.

This chain uses TRBV13 with TRBJ2-5, with TRBD1 identical over 8 bases. The CDR3 length is 14 residues. The germline gives CDR1 PRHDT, CDR2 FYEKMQ (reference sequence). The trim removed 6 bases at V and 4 bases at J, leaving 7 bases unmatched. Here the CDR3 reads CASRQGGKRETQYF. The CDR3 DNA reads as TGTGCCAGCAGACAGGGGGGCAAACGAGAGACCCAGTACTTC.

The J gene is TRBJ2-1, the V gene TRBV14, with 8 bases that match TRBD1. The CDR3 runs 17 residues. The V segment lost 4 bases and the J segment 4 bases; nucleotides outside the gene matches: 12. Germline V gene lookup returns CDR1 SGHDN and CDR2 FVKESK. CDR3 nucleotides: TGTGCCAGCAGCCCCCTGCCCGGACAGGGATTTTACAATGAGCAGTTCTTC. It is translated as CASSPLPGQGFYNEQFF. Looking up the rest from reference TRBV14 and TRBJ2-1 gives the full variable domain: EAGVTQFPSHSVIEKGQTVTLRCDPISGHDNLYWYRRVMGKEIKFLLHFVKESKQDESGMPNNRFLAERTGGTYSTLKVQPAELEDSGVYFCASSPLPGQGFYNEQFFGPGTRLTVL.

As DNA, the CDR3 is TGTGCCATCAAAGGGGAGGAGAATGAGCAGTTCTTC. Translated: CAIKGEENEQFF. This chain connects TRBV10-3 to TRBJ2-1; D might be TRBD2 (6 bases). Trimming stripped 7 bases from V and 7 bases from J, with 11 bases between. The germline V gene encodes CDR1 ENHRY and CDR2 SYGVKD. The CDR3 extends over 12 amino acids.

The chain has TRBV9 and TRBJ2-7, with D unresolved. The germline V gene has CDR1 SGDLS and CDR2 YYNGEE. V was cut by 4 bases and J by 6 bases, with 17 bases left in between. The CDR3 runs to 14 residues. For the CDR3, the DNA is TGTGCCAGCAGCAGGCTTGAAGACACAGTCGAGCAGTACTTC. Its protein is CASSRLEDTVEQYF.

This clone has only a few counts. The gene calls are TRBV6-1 and TRBJ2-7; perhaps TRBD1 as D (6 bases). The germline gives CDR1 MNHNS, CDR2 SASEGT. The CDR3 extends over 14 amino acids. The germline V and J ends were trimmed by 4 bases and 0 bases, with 10 bases remaining between them. CDR3 nucleotide sequence: TGTGCCAGCAGTGCCCAGGGGAACTCCTACGAGCAGTACTTC. Protein: CASSAQGNSYEQYF.

The chain combines TRBV28 with TRBJ2-7; 7 positions agree with TRBD1. CDR1 and CDR2 (germline): MDHEN, SYDVKM. CDR3 length: 13 residues. V gave up 6 bases and J gave up 4 bases; unmatched junction bases: 6. CDR3 sequence (DNA): TGTGCCAGCAGGGAGACAGGGAGATACGAGCAGTACTTC. This encodes CASRETGRYEQYF.